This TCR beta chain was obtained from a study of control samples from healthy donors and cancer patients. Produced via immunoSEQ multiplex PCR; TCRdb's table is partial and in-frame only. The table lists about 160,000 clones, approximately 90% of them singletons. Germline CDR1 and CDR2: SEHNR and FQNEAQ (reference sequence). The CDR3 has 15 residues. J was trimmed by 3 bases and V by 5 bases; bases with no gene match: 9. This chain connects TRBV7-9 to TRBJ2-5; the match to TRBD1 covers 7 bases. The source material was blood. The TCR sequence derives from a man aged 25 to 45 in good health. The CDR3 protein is CASSPPLDRKETQYF. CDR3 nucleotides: TGTGCCAGCAGCCCACCCTTGGACAGGAAAGAGACCCAGTACTTC. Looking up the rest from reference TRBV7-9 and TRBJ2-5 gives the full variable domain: DTGVSQNPRHKITKRGQNVTFRCDPISEHNRLYWYRQTLGQGPEFLTYFQNEAQLEKSRLLSDRFSAERPKGSFSTLEIQRTEQGDSAMYLCASSPPLDRKETQYFGPGTRLLVL.